A few counts support the clone carrying this T cell receptor beta chain. The data belong to a study of CD8 T cells in ankylosing spondylitis. With 3 bases clipped from V and 5 bases from J, the junction kept 7 bases outside the gene matches. The CDR3 loop spans 14 amino acids. Germline V lookup: CDR1 DFQATT, CDR2 SNEGSKA (reference sequence). TCRdb re-called the 5' RACE reads through MiXCR, storing one row per CDR3 protein. The data contain some 130,000 distinct CDR3 sequences, around 7.9% of them seen just once; the ten biggest clones take up 9.5% to 15%. The chain links TRBV20-1 to TRBJ2-5; 9 bases align to TRBD2. The source of this sequence is a female donor with ankylosing spondylitis or in good health (not recorded which). Sequenced sample: blood, either unsorted or a sorted T cell fraction (not recorded which). The CDR3 DNA follows: TGCAGTGCTAGTCTAGCGGGGCCCCGGGAGACCCAGTACTTC. It encodes CSASLAGPRETQYF.